This is a list of T cell receptor beta chains from one sample in a study of blood T cell repertoires in COVID-19. Profiling relied on immunoSEQ multiplex PCR, and the TCRdb table lists in-frame clones only, not all of them. The table includes more than 250,000 clones, approximately 83% detected once. Sequences were obtained from PBMCs or T cells enriched from blood (not recorded which). The receptors here all came from a man between 25 and 39 years old who had recovered from COVID-19. Both conserved end residues are part of each CDR3. The order of the fields is clone size, J gene, V gene, D gene, CDR3 protein, CDR3 DNA. D genes are given only for firm matches. Clone size is shown for a subset of rows, as once, few, many or a class of expanded clone.

clone_size: .; j_call: TRBJ1-6; v_call: TRBV5-1; d_call: TRBD1; cdr3_aa: CASSLDRGDSPLHF; cdr3_nt: TGCGCCAGCAGCTTGGACAGGGGCGATTCACCCCTCCACTTT
clone_size: .; j_call: TRBJ2-7; v_call: TRBV9; d_call: TRBD1; cdr3_aa: CASSLTGGLSYEQYF; cdr3_nt: TGTGCCAGCAGTCTGACAGGGGGACTTTCCTACGAGCAGTACTTC
clone_size: .; j_call: TRBJ2-3; v_call: TRBV9; d_call: TRBD2; cdr3_aa: CASSEMGQRGGLGALTDTQYF; cdr3_nt: TGTGCCAGCAGCGAAATGGGGCAGCGGGGGGGCCTGGGTGCCCTCACAGATACGCAGTATTTT
clone_size: .; j_call: TRBJ1-2; v_call: TRBV5-1; d_call: TRBD1; cdr3_aa: CASSLPGQGADYGYTF; cdr3_nt: TGCGCCAGCAGCTTGCCGGGACAGGGGGCCGACTATGGCTACACCTTC
clone_size: .; j_call: TRBJ2-7; v_call: TRBV6-5; d_call: .; cdr3_aa: CASSIERGLEQYF; cdr3_nt: TGTGCCAGCTCCATAGAGAGGGGACTCGAGCAGTACTTC
clone_size: few; j_call: TRBJ2-5; v_call: TRBV4-2; d_call: TRBD2; cdr3_aa: CASSKMTAGQETQYF; cdr3_nt: TGTGCCAGCAGCAAAATGACAGCGGGGCAAGAGACCCAGTACTTC
clone_size: .; j_call: TRBJ1-5; v_call: TRBV9; d_call: TRBD1; cdr3_aa: CASSDRDSPQPQHF; cdr3_nt: TGTGCCAGCAGCGACCGGGACAGCCCACAGCCCCAGCATTTT
clone_size: .; j_call: TRBJ1-1; v_call: TRBV5-4; d_call: .; cdr3_aa: CASSLPSTGNTEAFF; cdr3_nt: TGTGCCAGCAGCTTGCCTTCGACAGGTAACACTGAAGCTTTCTTT
clone_size: .; j_call: TRBJ2-1; v_call: TRBV5-1; d_call: .; cdr3_aa: CASSETLSQGEQFF; cdr3_nt: TGCGCCAGCAGCGAAACCCTTTCTCAGGGGGAGCAGTTCTTC
clone_size: once; j_call: TRBJ2-7; v_call: TRBV30; d_call: .; cdr3_aa: CAWRGGNGGREQYF; cdr3_nt: TGTGCCTGGAGGGGGGGGAATGGGGGGCGCGAGCAGTACTTC
clone_size: .; j_call: TRBJ1-5; v_call: TRBV19; d_call: TRBD1; cdr3_aa: CASILTGASNQPQHF; cdr3_nt: TGTGCCAGTATTCTAACAGGGGCTTCAAATCAGCCCCAGCATTTT
clone_size: .; j_call: TRBJ2-6; v_call: TRBV7-2; d_call: TRBD1; cdr3_aa: CASSLGQGAAGANVLTF; cdr3_nt: TGTGCCAGCAGCTTGGGACAGGGGGCTGCTGGGGCCAACGTCCTGACTTTC
clone_size: once; j_call: TRBJ2-5; v_call: TRBV6-2/TRBV6-3; d_call: TRBD2; cdr3_aa: CASSSTLSGGNIPQYF; cdr3_nt: TGTGCCAGCAGTTCCACACTGAGCGGGGGGAACATTCCCCAGTACTTC
clone_size: .; j_call: TRBJ1-4; v_call: TRBV5-1; d_call: .; cdr3_aa: CASSLGWRGNPLNEKLFF; cdr3_nt: TGCGCCAGCAGCTTGGGTTGGCGGGGGAACCCCCTCAATGAAAAACTGTTTTTT
clone_size: .; j_call: TRBJ2-5; v_call: TRBV9; d_call: TRBD2; cdr3_aa: CASSVLGGAAETQYF; cdr3_nt: TGTGCCAGCAGCGTCCTCGGGGGGGCAGCAGAGACCCAGTACTTC
clone_size: .; j_call: TRBJ1-6; v_call: TRBV6-5; d_call: .; cdr3_aa: CASSFTDGQLSPLHF; cdr3_nt: TGTGCCAGCAGTTTCACCGACGGACAACTTTCACCCCTCCACTTT
clone_size: .; j_call: TRBJ2-3; v_call: TRBV27; d_call: TRBD2; cdr3_aa: CASSLTAGGLLYTQYF; cdr3_nt: TGTGCCAGCAGTTTGACAGCGGGGGGGCTTTTGTATACGCAGTATTTT
clone_size: .; j_call: TRBJ2-1; v_call: TRBV24-1; d_call: TRBD2; cdr3_aa: CATSALGQAGDYNEQFF; cdr3_nt: TGTGCCACCAGTGCCTTGGGTCAAGCGGGGGACTACAATGAGCAGTTCTTC
clone_size: few; j_call: TRBJ1-1; v_call: TRBV14; d_call: .; cdr3_aa: CASSQATLRGKGTEAFF; cdr3_nt: TGTGCCAGCAGCCAAGCAACCCTTCGGGGAAAAGGCACTGAAGCTTTCTTT
clone_size: few; j_call: TRBJ1-2; v_call: TRBV27; d_call: .; cdr3_aa: CASSFLLPGRGSYGYTF; cdr3_nt: TGTGCCAGCAGTTTCCTCCTGCCGGGGAGGGGCAGCTATGGCTACACCTTC
clone_size: once; j_call: TRBJ1-2; v_call: TRBV5-5; d_call: .; cdr3_aa: CASSLFEDVGYTF; cdr3_nt: TGTGCCAGCAGCCTCTTTGAGGATGTTGGCTACACCTTC
clone_size: once; j_call: TRBJ2-1; v_call: TRBV18; d_call: TRBD1; cdr3_aa: CASSPSGQGAFF; cdr3_nt: TGTGCCAGCTCACCCTCGGGGCAGGGGGCATTCTTC
clone_size: .; j_call: TRBJ1-5; v_call: TRBV4-3; d_call: .; cdr3_aa: CASSQGSGNQPQHF; cdr3_nt: TGCGCCAGCAGCCAAGGGTCGGGCAATCAGCCCCAGCATTTT
clone_size: .; j_call: TRBJ1-2; v_call: TRBV30; d_call: TRBD1; cdr3_aa: CAWSSSLGGGYGYTF; cdr3_nt: TGTGCCTGGAGTTCCTCCCTAGGGGGCGGCTATGGCTACACCTTC
clone_size: .; j_call: TRBJ1-4; v_call: TRBV19; d_call: .; cdr3_aa: CASSIPRTNEKLFF; cdr3_nt: TGTGCCAGTAGTATACCGAGGACTAATGAAAAACTGTTTTTT
clone_size: .; j_call: TRBJ2-4; v_call: TRBV1; d_call: .; cdr3_aa: CTSSPASGGDIQYF; cdr3_nt: TGCACCAGCAGCCCAGCTAGCGGGGGCGACATTCAGTACTTC
clone_size: .; j_call: TRBJ2-7; v_call: TRBV6-5; d_call: TRBD1; cdr3_aa: CASRGTGGTYEQYF; cdr3_nt: TGTGCCAGCAGGGGGACAGGGGGCACCTACGAGCAGTACTTC
clone_size: .; j_call: TRBJ1-5; v_call: TRBV27; d_call: .; cdr3_aa: CASSSGRTPMPQHF; cdr3_nt: TGTGCCAGCAGTTCTGGCAGGACTCCCATGCCCCAGCATTTT
clone_size: once; j_call: TRBJ2-2; v_call: TRBV9; d_call: TRBD2; cdr3_aa: CASSPERGGGTGELFF; cdr3_nt: TGTGCCAGCAGCCCCGAGCGGGGGGGCGGCACCGGGGAGCTGTTTTTT
clone_size: .; j_call: TRBJ1-2; v_call: TRBV3-1/TRBV3-2; d_call: TRBD1; cdr3_aa: CASSQSQGAGYTF; cdr3_nt: TGTGCCAGCAGCCAGTCTCAGGGGGCGGGCTACACCTTC
clone_size: .; j_call: TRBJ2-3; v_call: TRBV14; d_call: .; cdr3_aa: CASSQDRAASTDTQYF; cdr3_nt: TGTGCCAGCAGCCAAGATCGAGCCGCGAGCACAGATACGCAGTATTTT
clone_size: .; j_call: TRBJ1-5; v_call: TRBV7-9; d_call: .; cdr3_aa: CASSPEAGNQPQHF; cdr3_nt: TGTGCCAGCAGCCCAGAGGCAGGGAATCAGCCCCAGCATTTT
clone_size: .; j_call: TRBJ1-6; v_call: TRBV27; d_call: .; cdr3_aa: CASKRADSGGSPLHF; cdr3_nt: TGTGCCAGCAAGAGGGCGGACAGCGGTGGCTCACCCCTCCACTTT
clone_size: .; j_call: TRBJ1-2; v_call: TRBV5-1; d_call: .; cdr3_aa: CASSLRGLYNYGYTF; cdr3_nt: TGCGCCAGCAGCTTGCGAGGGCTATACAACTATGGCTACACCTTC
clone_size: .; j_call: TRBJ1-4; v_call: TRBV5-8; d_call: TRBD1; cdr3_aa: CASSLKGTGGEKLFF; cdr3_nt: TGTGCCAGCAGCTTGAAGGGGACAGGAGGGGAAAAACTGTTTTTT
clone_size: .; j_call: TRBJ2-3; v_call: TRBV15; d_call: TRBD1; cdr3_aa: CATSREVARGSDTQYF; cdr3_nt: TGTGCCACCAGCAGAGAGGTGGCCAGGGGGTCAGATACGCAGTATTTT
clone_size: .; j_call: TRBJ2-5; v_call: TRBV18; d_call: TRBD1; cdr3_aa: CASTGTDQETQYF; cdr3_nt: TGTGCCAGCACTGGGACAGACCAAGAGACCCAGTACTTC
clone_size: once; j_call: TRBJ2-7; v_call: TRBV29-1; d_call: TRBD1; cdr3_aa: CSVDRGQGTYEQYF; cdr3_nt: TGCAGCGTTGATAGGGGACAGGGTACCTACGAGCAGTACTTC
clone_size: few; j_call: TRBJ2-3; v_call: TRBV9; d_call: TRBD2; cdr3_aa: CASSVEGGTRYTQYF; cdr3_nt: TGTGCCAGCAGCGTAGAGGGAGGGACTAGATATACGCAGTATTTT
clone_size: .; j_call: TRBJ2-1; v_call: TRBV6-5; d_call: TRBD2; cdr3_aa: CASSYLRTRHNEQFF; cdr3_nt: TGTGCCAGCAGTTATTTACGGACTAGGCACAATGAGCAGTTCTTC
clone_size: .; j_call: TRBJ1-2; v_call: TRBV4-3; d_call: .; cdr3_aa: CASSQESSYGYTF; cdr3_nt: TGCGCCAGCAGCCAAGAGTCCAGCTATGGCTACACCTTC
clone_size: many; j_call: TRBJ2-2; v_call: TRBV7-9; d_call: .; cdr3_aa: CASSHRTVAGELFF; cdr3_nt: TGTGCCAGCAGCCACAGAACAGTGGCCGGGGAGCTGTTTTTT
clone_size: .; j_call: TRBJ2-7; v_call: TRBV6-5; d_call: TRBD1; cdr3_aa: CASSYRYTGGYEQYF; cdr3_nt: TGTGCCAGCAGTTACCGCTATACAGGGGGCTACGAGCAGTACTTC
clone_size: .; j_call: TRBJ2-1; v_call: TRBV19; d_call: .; cdr3_aa: CASSIGQLDNEQFF; cdr3_nt: TGTGCCAGTAGTATAGGACAGCTAGACAATGAGCAGTTCTTC
clone_size: .; j_call: TRBJ1-6; v_call: TRBV9; d_call: TRBD1; cdr3_aa: CASSVETGNSPLHF; cdr3_nt: TGTGCCAGCAGCGTAGAGACAGGGAATTCACCCCTCCACTTT
clone_size: .; j_call: TRBJ1-2; v_call: TRBV6-6; d_call: TRBD1; cdr3_aa: CASSSGQGKNYGYTF; cdr3_nt: TGTGCCAGCAGTTCGGGACAGGGCAAGAACTATGGCTACACCTTC
clone_size: .; j_call: TRBJ1-1; v_call: TRBV5-1; d_call: .; cdr3_aa: CASSLTANTEAFF; cdr3_nt: TGCGCCAGCAGCTTGACAGCCAACACTGAAGCTTTCTTT
clone_size: .; j_call: TRBJ2-3; v_call: TRBV10-2; d_call: .; cdr3_aa: CASREGAYTDTQYF; cdr3_nt: TGCGCCAGCAGAGAAGGGGCCTACACAGATACGCAGTATTTT
clone_size: .; j_call: TRBJ2-7; v_call: TRBV9; d_call: .; cdr3_aa: CASSVDRVSEQYF; cdr3_nt: TGTGCCAGCAGCGTAGACAGGGTTAGCGAGCAGTACTTC
clone_size: .; j_call: TRBJ2-7; v_call: TRBV15; d_call: TRBD2; cdr3_aa: CATSRGSGGSYEQYF; cdr3_nt: TGTGCCACCAGCAGAGGTAGCGGGGGCTCCTACGAGCAGTACTTC
clone_size: .; j_call: TRBJ1-5; v_call: TRBV5-5; d_call: .; cdr3_aa: CASSLTAVSNQPQHF; cdr3_nt: TGTGCCAGCAGCTTGACAGCGGTGTCCAATCAGCCCCAGCATTTT
clone_size: .; j_call: TRBJ1-1; v_call: TRBV13; d_call: .; cdr3_aa: CASSLGTEGLNTEAFF; cdr3_nt: TGTGCCAGCAGCTTAGGGACGGAGGGGTTGAACACTGAAGCTTTCTTT